The 9 T cell receptor beta chains below come from one sample, sequenced in a study of blood T cells in healthy people across ages. A J-beta primer mix and a sample-barcoded 5' primer were used in a second PCR of roughly 7 to 12 cycles. TCRdb called the 5' RACE reads again in MiXCR, with one record for every CDR3 protein. The sample lists some 800,000 distinct CDR3 sequences, 44% occurring once. The sequenced sample was blood. These receptors all stem from a man in his sixties in good health.

The V and J genes are TRBV9 and TRBJ2-5, with D perhaps assigned TRBD1 or TRBD2 (6 bases each). Trimming stripped 0 bases from V and 5 bases from J, with 11 bases between. Germline CDR1 and CDR2: SGDLS and YYNGEE. CDR3 length: 14 amino acids. The CDR3 DNA is TGTGCCAGCAGCGTAGGGGGGGCCGGCGAGACCCAGTACTTC. It yields the protein CASSVGGAGETQYF.

This chain connects TRBV14 to TRBJ2-3; D unclear. The CDR3 is made up of 15 amino acids. The V gene's germline CDR1 is SGHDN and CDR2 FVKESK. Trimming removed 9 bases at V and 0 bases at J, with 16 bases between. The CDR3 spells CASRHSVTSTDTQYF. In DNA, the CDR3 is TGTGCCAGTCGGCACTCCGTAACTAGCACAGATACGCAGTATTTT.

The CDR3, as DNA: TGTGCCAGCAGCTCACGACAGGGAGGGGACACTGAAGCTTTCTTT. Protein: CASSSRQGGDTEAFF. V is TRBV7-9 and J is TRBJ1-1, with TRBD1 matching 7 bases. The germline CDR1 and CDR2 sequences are SEHNR and FQNEAQ (reference sequence). This CDR3 spans 15 amino acids. Germline trimming cut 4 bases from V and 3 bases from J; bases unmatched to any gene: 8.

This clonotype occurred a few times. The chain links TRBV6-6 to TRBJ1-5, with a possible D match to TRBD1 (6 bases). Germline CDR1 and CDR2: MNHNY and SVGAGI (reference sequence). The CDR3 loop spans 14 amino acids. V was cut by 9 bases and J by 0 bases, with 12 bases left in between. Here the CDR3 DNA reads TGTGCCAGTCGCGGGGGCTATAGCAATCAGCCCCAGCATTTT. This sequence encodes CASRGGYSNQPQHF.

The rearrangement uses TRBV25-1 and TRBJ2-1; 7 bases line up with TRBD1. This CDR3 has 15 residues. Germline V gene data show CDR1 as MGHDK and CDR2 as SYGVNS. With V trimmed by 1 base and J by 7 bases, 7 bases remained unmatched. The DNA of the CDR3 is TGTGCCAGCAGTGAATTGGGGACAGACCCGAATGAGCAGTTCTTC. Protein product: CASSELGTDPNEQFF.

Remarks on this clonotype: The junction and the germline gene differ at one end; a read error may be behind it. The gene calls are TRBV7-9 and TRBJ1-2; maybe TRBD1 (5 bases). There are 14 residues in the CDR3. Per germline, CDR1 SEHNR and CDR2 FQNEAQ (reference sequence). The CDR3 region has the DNA TGTACCAGCAGCTTACCGCGTCAGGGCTATGGCTACACCTTC. Its translation: CTSSLPRQGYGYTF. Using reference TRBV7-9 and TRBJ1-2 for the parts outside the CDR3, the full variable domain is DTGVSQNPRHKITKRGQNVTFRCDPISEHNRLYWYRQTLGQGPEFLTYFQNEAQLEKSRLLSDRFSAERPKGSFSTLEIQRTEQGDSAMYLCTSSLPRQGYGYTFGSGTRLTVV.

CDR3 residues: CASSPGAGASTDTQYF. The CDR3, as DNA: TGTGCCAGCTCACCAGGGGCGGGGGCCTCTACAGATACGCAGTATTTT. This chain links TRBV18 with TRBJ2-3, with TRBD2 as a possible D gene (7 bases). CDR3 size: 16 residues. From germline, CDR1 is KGHSH and CDR2 LQKENI. Trimming took off 2 bases at V and 3 bases at J, with 15 bases between the two ends.

The chain couples TRBV2 to TRBJ2-7, with 7 bases aligning to TRBD2. J gave up 7 bases and V 7 bases, and 16 bases lay outside the gene matches. Germline V gene data show CDR1 as SNHLY and CDR2 as FYNNEI. The CDR3 runs to 15 residues. The CDR3 protein is CASMPFSGAPNEQYF. CDR3 bases: TGTGCCAGCATGCCTTTCAGCGGGGCCCCCAATGAGCAGTACTTC.

This clonotype was picked up a small number of times. The chain links TRBV28 to TRBJ1-2; D is unclear. The V gene lost 10 bases and the J gene lost 2 bases, with 11 bases spanning the gap. Germline V lookup: CDR1 MDHEN, CDR2 SYDVKM. The CDR3 contains 12 residues. The CDR3 reads CAILSGNYGYTF. The CDR3 DNA reads as TGTGCCATCTTGTCCGGAAACTATGGCTACACCTTC.